This is a list of T cell receptor beta chains from one sample in a study of cytomegalovirus exposure and HLA in healthy donors. The data were produced by immunoSEQ multiplex PCR, yet TCRdb's version contains in-frame clones alone and is incomplete. The table for this sample gives roughly 72,000 clones. What was sequenced was PBMCs. The receptors here all came from a man younger than 35 in good health and CMV-seropositive. CDR3s include the opening cysteine and the closing phenylalanine or tryptophan. D genes are given only for firm matches. For some rows the clone size is stated as once, few or many, or as a class when expanded; others skip it.

CDR3 protein	CDR3 DNA	J gene	D gene	V gene	clone size
CATSGTGAQYF	TGTGCCACCAGCGGGACAGGGGCGCAGTACTTC	TRBJ2-7	TRBD1	TRBV15	.
CASTLSLAGGSQETQYF	TGTGCCAGCACCCTCTCTCTAGCGGGAGGGAGCCAAGAGACCCAGTACTTC	TRBJ2-5	TRBD2	TRBV7-2	.
CASSFPDIGTEAFF	TGTGCCAGTAGTTTCCCTGACATTGGCACTGAAGCTTTCTTT	TRBJ1-1	.	TRBV19	.
CASNPGGTNVLTF	TGTGCCAGCAATCCCGGCGGGACCAACGTCCTGACTTTC	TRBJ2-6	.	TRBV25-1	.
CATSRDLGLYEQYF	TGTGCCACCAGCAGAGATTTGGGACTCTACGAGCAGTACTTC	TRBJ2-7	.	TRBV15	.
CASSLQSGANVLTF	TGTGCCAGCAGCCTGCAGTCTGGGGCCAACGTCCTGACTTTC	TRBJ2-6	.	TRBV7-3	.
CASSSQGLTDQPQHF	TGTGCCAGCAGCTCTCAGGGGCTTACAGATCAGCCCCAGCATTTT	TRBJ1-5	.	TRBV11-2	.
CSVESESSYEQYF	TGCAGCGTTGAAAGCGAGAGCTCCTACGAGCAGTACTTC	TRBJ2-7	.	TRBV29-1	.
CASSARGRATNEKLFF	TGTGCCAGTAGTGCCAGGGGGCGTGCAACTAATGAAAAACTGTTTTTT	TRBJ1-4	TRBD1	TRBV19	.
CASSLPGAGGDTQYF	TGTGCCAGCAGCTTGCCAGGGGCCGGTGGCGATACGCAGTATTTT	TRBJ2-3	.	TRBV5-5	.
CSARPRELQYF	TGCAGTGCTAGACCTCGCGAACTTCAGTATTTT	TRBJ2-3	.	TRBV20-1	.
CATSRGGGSSYNEQFF	TGTGCCACCAGCAGAGGTGGGGGGTCCTCCTACAATGAGCAGTTCTTC	TRBJ2-1	.	TRBV15	.
CASSDHPGQGYNEQFF	TGTGCCAGCAGTGACCACCCGGGACAGGGCTACAATGAGCAGTTCTTC	TRBJ2-1	TRBD1	TRBV6-4	.
CASSSAQGNTEAFF	TGCGCCAGCAGCTCCGCTCAGGGGAACACTGAAGCTTTCTTT	TRBJ1-1	.	TRBV5-1	.
CASSFVIGQASNEQFF	TGTGCCAGCAGCTTCGTTATCGGACAGGCCTCCAATGAGCAGTTCTTC	TRBJ2-1	TRBD1	TRBV7-2	.
CASSLETGLHEQFF	TGTGCCAGCAGCTTGGAGACAGGGCTACATGAGCAGTTCTTC	TRBJ2-1	TRBD1	TRBV5-6	.
CASSYEIGDRDEKLFF	TGTGCCAGCAGTTACGAAATTGGGGACAGGGATGAAAAACTGTTTTTT	TRBJ1-4	TRBD1	TRBV6-5	.
CATTSGTRIREQFF	TGCGCCACCACTTCCGGGACTAGAATCAGGGAGCAGTTCTTC	TRBJ2-1	TRBD2	TRBV10-2	.
CASSPQGNWNQPQHF	TGTGCCAGCAGCCCTCAGGGTAACTGGAATCAGCCCCAGCATTTT	TRBJ1-5	.	TRBV6-5	.
CASSWGETGYGYTF	TGTGCCAGCAGCTGGGGAGAGACAGGGTATGGCTACACCTTC	TRBJ1-2	TRBD1	TRBV5-6	.
CASSLIGDGYTF	TGCGCCAGCAGCTTGATAGGGGATGGCTACACCTTC	TRBJ1-2	.	TRBV5-1	.
CAISESDRDTGELFF	TGTGCCATCAGTGAGTCGGACAGGGACACCGGGGAGCTGTTTTTT	TRBJ2-2	TRBD1	TRBV10-3	medium-sized
CASSSGKETQYF	TGCGCCAGCAGCTCAGGGAAAGAGACCCAGTACTTC	TRBJ2-5	.	TRBV5-1	.
CASSVNRGMSEAFF	TGTGCCAGCAGTGTTAACAGGGGGATGTCTGAAGCTTTCTTT	TRBJ1-1	TRBD1	TRBV2	.
CGGGRGGTGELFF	TGTGGGGGGGGTCGGGGTGGCACCGGGGAGCTGTTTTTT	TRBJ2-2	TRBD2	TRBV30	.
CASSVSGVPFSGANVLTF	TGTGCCAGTAGCGTCTCGGGGGTTCCATTCTCTGGGGCCAACGTCCTGACTTTC	TRBJ2-6	.	TRBV19	.
CASSIGTDEKLFF	TGCGCCAGCAGCATTGGGACAGATGAAAAACTGTTTTTT	TRBJ1-4	TRBD1	TRBV5-1	.
CASSSKTSVDYEQYF	TGTGCCAGTAGTTCCAAGACTAGCGTCGACTACGAGCAGTACTTC	TRBJ2-7	TRBD2	TRBV19	.
CASSLSGQSNTGELFF	TGTGCCAGCAGCTTAAGTGGGCAGAGCAACACCGGGGAGCTGTTTTTT	TRBJ2-2	.	TRBV7-3	.
CAISPEGRGRQFF	TGTGCCATCAGTCCCGAAGGGAGGGGTAGGCAGTTCTTC	TRBJ2-1	TRBD2	TRBV10-3	.
CASRINRAGYGYTF	TGTGCCAGCAGGATTAACAGGGCAGGCTATGGCTACACCTTC	TRBJ1-2	.	TRBV28	.
CASSARDREGTEAFF	TGTGCCAGCAGCGCCCGGGACAGGGAGGGCACTGAAGCTTTCTTT	TRBJ1-1	TRBD1	TRBV9	.
CASSYQARFHEQYF	TGTGCCAGCAGTTACCAGGCCAGGTTCCACGAGCAGTACTTC	TRBJ2-7	.	TRBV6-5	.
CSVGDRYDYGYTF	TGCAGCGTTGGGGACAGATATGACTATGGCTACACCTTC	TRBJ1-2	TRBD1	TRBV29-1	.
CASRLDRVGSYEQYF	TGCGCCAGCAGACTAGACAGGGTTGGGTCCTACGAGCAGTACTTC	TRBJ2-7	TRBD1	TRBV5-1	.
CASSIRVGRGSEAFF	TGTGCCAGTAGTATTAGGGTAGGTAGGGGAAGCGAAGCTTTCTTT	TRBJ1-1	.	TRBV19	.
CASSASGQGHYGYTF	TGTGCCAGCAGCGCCTCTGGACAGGGGCACTATGGCTACACCTTC	TRBJ1-2	TRBD1	TRBV9	.
CASSPGTGGYGYTF	TGTGCCAGCAGCCCCGGGACAGGGGGCTATGGCTACACCTTC	TRBJ1-2	TRBD1	TRBV6-5	.
CASSPTGSNYGYTF	TGTGCCAGCAGTCCGACAGGGAGTAACTATGGCTACACCTTC	TRBJ1-2	TRBD1	TRBV6-1	.
CASSELAMDRPNTGELFF	TGTGCCAGCAGTGAGTTGGCTATGGACAGGCCGAACACCGGGGAGCTGTTTTTT	TRBJ2-2	TRBD1	TRBV6-1	.
CASSLTGETWHTEAFF	TGTGCCAGCAGCTTGACAGGGGAGACGTGGCACACTGAAGCTTTCTTT	TRBJ1-1	TRBD1	TRBV5-5	.
CASSEGVQETQYF	TGTGCCAGCAGCGAGGGGGTACAAGAGACCCAGTACTTC	TRBJ2-5	.	TRBV9	.
CASSVGTGGYTQYF	TGTGCCAGCAGCGTAGGAACGGGGGGCTATACGCAGTATTTT	TRBJ2-3	.	TRBV9	.
CASESNYGYTF	TGTGCCAGCGAGTCTAACTATGGCTACACCTTC	TRBJ1-2	.	TRBV28	.
CASSPEAGDTYEQYF	TGTGCCAGCTCACCGGAAGCGGGAGACACCTACGAGCAGTACTTC	TRBJ2-7	TRBD2	TRBV18	.
CASGQGNIGDTEAFF	TGCGCCAGTGGGCAGGGAAATATAGGGGACACTGAAGCTTTCTTT	TRBJ1-1	.	TRBV5-1	.